The clone carrying this TCR beta chain was observed a handful of times. CDR1 DFQATT and CDR2 SNEGSKA come from the germline V gene (reference sequence). The V gene lost 3 bases and the J gene lost 8 bases, with 10 bases spanning the gap. This CDR3 region has 11 residues. The source of the sample is a study of beta chain features in type 1 diabetes. Expressed TCRB transcripts were sequenced because the isolated RNA had all been reverse transcribed beforehand. Data came from immunoSEQ multiplex PCR; TCRdb stores just in-frame clones and leaves some out. The sample carries almost 250,000 clones, around an eighth recorded once.

This receptor was identified in a middle-aged woman in good health. Sequencing was done on a sample of naive CD4+ T cells from blood. The genes are TRBV20-1 and TRBJ1-1; no reliable D call. CDR3 region: CSASRQVEAFF. The CDR3 nucleotides read TGCAGTGCTAGCCGGCAGGTCGAAGCTTTCTTT.